These 19 T cell receptor beta chains share one sample of origin, sequenced in a study of beta chain features in type 1 diabetes (dated by TCRdb to between 2017 and 2018). Paper-wide results and their limitations: Type 1 diabetes patients showed a moderate but significant shortening of TCRB CDR3 length in all four CD4+ subsets.

The method was the immunoSEQ multiplex PCR assay. The entire isolated RNA was reverse transcribed using the High Capacity cDNA Reverse Transcription Kit, and thus expressed TCRB transcripts were sequenced. TCRdb carries this immuneACCESS record with in-frame sequences only. Its versions omit some clonotypes, under half of them owing to an unresolved V gene in the studies checked, with the rest unexplained. The sample data list around 100,000 clones, and roughly 28% of these were observed just once. Approximately 0.5% of the sample goes to the ten largest clones. Which antigens these TCRs recognize remains unknown. Source material: central memory CD4+ T cells from blood. These receptors all stem from a woman aged 18-30 years with type 1 diabetes.

Only a few counts were recorded for this clone. The chain combines TRBV7-3 with TRBJ2-3, with D unresolved. The CDR3 runs to 15 residues. The V and J ends lost 0 bases and 0 bases respectively, with 7 bases between them. CDR1 is SGHTA and CDR2 is FQGTGA in the germline V gene. CDR3 sequence: CASSLTVTSTDTQYF. Here the CDR3 DNA reads TGTGCCAGCAGCTTAACCGTGACTAGCACAGATACGCAGTATTTT.

The rearrangement uses TRBV5-4 and TRBJ2-7, with D unclear. Germline-derived CDR1 and CDR2 are SGHNT and YYREEE (reference sequence). CDR3 length equals 12 residues. Trimming pared 2 bases from V and 6 bases from J, leaving 9 bases between. CDR3 DNA sequence: TGTGCCAGCAGCTTAGAAAGCCTCGAGCAGTACTTC. Translated, it gives CASSLESLEQYF. Full variable domain (outside the CDR3, taken from reference TRBV5-4 and TRBJ2-7): ETGVTQSPTHLIKTRGQQVTLRCSSQSGHNTVSWYQQALGQGPQFIFQYYREEENGRGNFPPRFSGLQFPNYSSELNVNALELDDSALYLCASSLESLEQYFGPGTRLTVT.

The chain links TRBV5-1 to TRBJ2-5; 12 bases are a match to TRBD1. The germline V gene encodes CDR1 SGHRS and CDR2 YFSETQ. The CDR3 is made up of 15 amino acids. The V and J ends lost 4 bases and 4 bases, in that order; junction bases with no gene match: 5. In DNA, the CDR3 is TGCGCCAGCAGCAGGGGACAGGGGGCAGGAGAGACCCAGTACTTC. Protein: CASSRGQGAGETQYF.

The chain combines TRBV7-9 with TRBJ2-1; TRBD1 matches at 7 bases. The CDR3 sequence is 14 residues long. Germline values: CDR1 SEHNR, CDR2 FQNEAQ (reference sequence). With 6 bases clipped from V and 15 bases from J, the junction kept 17 bases outside the gene matches. The CDR3 DNA is TGTGCCAGCAGTCGTGGACAGGCCCCAACCCCCACGTTCTTC. As protein: CASSRGQAPTPTFF. Filled out from reference TRBV7-9 and TRBJ2-1, the complete variable domain reads DTGVSQNPRHKITKRGQNVTFRCDPISEHNRLYWYRQTLGQGPEFLTYFQNEAQLEKSRLLSDRFSAERPKGSFSTLEIQRTEQGDSAMYLCASSRGQAPTPTFFGPGTRLTVL.

This clone has more than one count but fewer than ten. The V and J genes are TRBV21-1 and TRBJ2-7; the D call TRBD2 from the table was never checked on the DNA. TRBV21-1 is flagged as a pseudogene. This CDR3 region has 14 residues. The CDR3 is CASSRTSGLYEQYV. The CDR3 DNA sequence: TGTGCCAGCAGCAGGACTAGCGGGCTCTACGAGCAGTACGTC.

The chain couples TRBV29-1 to TRBJ1-1, with D unresolved. Trimming cost V 3 bases and J 7 bases, with 12 bases left between them. The CDR3 runs 12 residues. The germline gives CDR1 SQVTM, CDR2 ANQGSEA. In nucleotides, the CDR3 is TGCAGCGTTGACTCGCCGGGAGGTGAAGCTTTCTTT. Its protein product is CSVDSPGGEAFF.

This clone was seen a few times. V gene TRBV11-2 combines with J gene TRBJ2-5, with 9 bases that match TRBD2. The CDR3 covers 14 residues. V gave up 3 bases and J gave up 5 bases; unmatched junction bases: 4. Germline values: CDR1 SGHAT, CDR2 FQNNGV. CDR3 region: CASSLGLAGETQYF. CDR3 DNA: TGTGCCAGCAGCTTGGGACTAGCTGGGGAGACCCAGTACTTC. Looking up the rest from reference TRBV11-2 and TRBJ2-5 gives the full variable domain: EAGVAQSPRYKIIEKRQSVAFWCNPISGHATLYWYQQILGQGPKLLIQFQNNGVVDDSQLPKDRFSAERLKGVDSTLKIQPAKLEDSAVYLCASSLGLAGETQYFGPGTRLLVL.

The chain employs TRBV19 and TRBJ2-3; TRBD2 aligns across 8 bases. CDR1 is LNHDA and CDR2 is SQIVND in the germline V gene (reference sequence). This CDR3 has 14 residues. Unmatched junction bases numbered 3, after V lost 7 bases and J lost 0 bases. The CDR3 nucleotides are TGTGCCAGTACCTCTAGCGGGAGCACAGATACGCAGTATTTT. It yields the protein CASTSSGSTDTQYF.

This clone appeared a few times. CDR3 protein: CASSPRPVQGVHEQYF. The DNA for the CDR3 is TGTGCCAGCAGCCCGCGCCCGGTGCAGGGCGTCCACGAGCAGTACTTC. This chain uses TRBV7-3 with TRBJ2-7, with a weak D call TRBD1 (5 bases). The germline V and J ends were trimmed by 5 bases and 5 bases, with 22 bases remaining between them. Germline CDR1 SGHTA, CDR2 FQGTGA. CDR3 length: 16 residues.

The table lists this clone with a few counts. The chain carries TRBV18 and TRBJ2-3, with D unclear. CDR1 and CDR2 (germline): KGHSH, LQKENI. This CDR3 spans 12 amino acids. Trimming removed 3 bases at V and 5 bases at J, with 6 bases between. The chain's CDR3 is CASSPAQDTQYF. CDR3 in DNA: TGTGCCAGCTCACCTGCACAAGATACGCAGTATTTT.

There are a few counts of this clone. This chain links TRBV14 with TRBJ2-3; D is possibly TRBD2 (6 bases). The germline V gene encodes CDR1 SGHDN and CDR2 FVKESK. The V end lost 1 base, the J end lost 5 bases, and 25 bases lay between the germline ends. This CDR3 comprises 19 residues. The CDR3 DNA is TGTGCCAGCAGCCAAGCTCGTGCGGGATACCCCTCCCCCGAAGATACGCAGTATTTT. Translation gives CASSQARAGYPSPEDTQYF.

The sample holds a few counts of this clone. V is TRBV19 and J is TRBJ2-2, with TRBD1 identical over 7 bases. The CDR3 has 15 amino acids. The junction had 7 bases not matched to a gene; V was cut back by 6 bases and J by 3 bases. Germline loops: CDR1 LNHDA, CDR2 SQIVND (reference sequence). DNA for the CDR3: TGTGCCAGTAGGGGGGACAGTTACCACACCGGGGAGCTGTTTTTT. This sequence encodes CASRGDSYHTGELFF. Based on the CDR3 plus reference TRBV19 and TRBJ2-2, the full variable domain is DGGITQSPKYLFRKEGQNVTLSCEQNLNHDAMYWYRQDPGQGLRLIYYSQIVNDFQKGDIAEGYSVSREKKESFPLTVTSAQKNPTAFYLCASRGDSYHTGELFFGEGSRLTVL.

The chain recombines TRBV5-1 with TRBJ2-2; D is perhaps TRBD2 (6 bases). Between the trimmed V and J ends, which lost 4 bases and 3 bases, there was a span of 13 bases. The CDR3 totals 15 residues. Germline loops: CDR1 SGHRS, CDR2 YFSETQ. This chain's CDR3 is CASSGRGGDTGELFF. Here the CDR3 DNA reads TGCGCCAGCAGCGGGCGGGGAGGAGACACCGGGGAGCTGTTTTTT.

J is TRBJ2-2 and V is TRBV13; possible D gene TRBD2, 6 bases. Germline V gene sequence: CDR1 PRHDT, CDR2 FYEKMQ (reference sequence). The CDR3 contains 18 residues. Trimming left V 4 bases short and J 3 bases short, with 21 bases between. The DNA for the CDR3 is TGTGCCAGCAGCTCCCTCGTAGCGCCAAGGGAGGACACCGGGGAGCTGTTTTTT. It translates to CASSSLVAPREDTGELFF. Supplemented by reference TRBV13 and TRBJ2-2, the full variable domain reads AAGVIQSPRHLIKEKRETATLKCYPIPRHDTVYWYQQGPGQDPQFLISFYEKMQSDKGSIPDRFSAQQFSDYHSELNMSSLELGDSALYFCASSSLVAPREDTGELFFGEGSRLTVL.

This clone was detected only a few times. The chain recombines TRBV6-6 with TRBJ1-2; D gene uncertain. V lost 5 bases and J lost 4, with 8 bases in between. The CDR3 has 12 residues. Per germline, CDR1 MNHNY and CDR2 SVGAGI (reference sequence). CDR3 coding DNA: TGTGCCAGCAGTCCCACTGTCTATGGCTACACCTTC. Its translation is CASSPTVYGYTF.

The sample holds a few counts of this clone. The rearrangement links TRBV7-2 to TRBJ1-2, with TRBD1 identical over 7 bases. With 5 bases clipped from V and 8 bases from J, the junction kept 11 bases outside the gene matches. The CDR3 runs 14 residues. The germline V gene has CDR1 SGHTA and CDR2 FQGNSA. The DNA of the CDR3 is TGTGCCAGCAGCCGAAACAGGGGATCGGGGGGCTACACCTTC. Amino acids: CASSRNRGSGGYTF.

The rearrangement uses TRBV2 and TRBJ2-3; the D gene is possibly TRBD2 (6 bases). This CDR3 is 14 amino acids long. CDR1 is SNHLY, CDR2 FYNNEI, per germline. V was shortened by 7 bases and J by 7 bases, with 18 bases between the two germline ends. The CDR3 sequence: CASMRESPKNTQYF. The CDR3 coding sequence is TGTGCCAGCATGCGGGAAAGCCCCAAGAATACGCAGTATTTT.

This clone was observed a few times. The chain combines TRBV4-1 with TRBJ2-5; D not resolved. CDR1 is MGHRA and CDR2 is YSYEKL in the germline V gene. This CDR3 has 14 amino acids. Trimming took 6 bases from V and 2 from J, leaving 13 bases between them. CDR3 protein: CASSPSNFQETQYF. The CDR3 DNA follows: TGCGCCAGCAGTCCGTCGAACTTTCAAGAGACCCAGTACTTC.

This chain uses TRBV18 with TRBJ1-1; TRBD1 aligns across 10 bases. This CDR3 has 16 amino acids. J was trimmed by 3 bases and V by 2 bases; bases with no gene match: 6. The germline gives CDR1 KGHSH, CDR2 LQKENI. DNA of the CDR3: TGTGCCAGCTCACCAGACCCAGGACAGGGGGACACTGAAGCTTTCTTT. It yields the protein CASSPDPGQGDTEAFF.